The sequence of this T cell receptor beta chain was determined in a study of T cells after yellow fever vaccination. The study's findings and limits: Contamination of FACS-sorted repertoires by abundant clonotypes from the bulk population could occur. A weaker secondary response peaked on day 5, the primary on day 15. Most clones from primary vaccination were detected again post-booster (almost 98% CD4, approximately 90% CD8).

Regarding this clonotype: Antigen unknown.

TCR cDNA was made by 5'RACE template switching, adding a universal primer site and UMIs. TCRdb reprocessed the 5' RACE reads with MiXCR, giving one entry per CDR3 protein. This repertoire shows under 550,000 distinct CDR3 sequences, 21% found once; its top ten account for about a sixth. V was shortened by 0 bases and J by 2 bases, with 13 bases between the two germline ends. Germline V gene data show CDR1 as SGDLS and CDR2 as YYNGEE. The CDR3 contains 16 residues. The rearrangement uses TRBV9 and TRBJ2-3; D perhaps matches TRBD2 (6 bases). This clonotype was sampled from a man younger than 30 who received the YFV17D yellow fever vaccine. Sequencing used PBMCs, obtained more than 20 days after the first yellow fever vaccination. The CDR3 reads CASSVGRGGHTDTQYF. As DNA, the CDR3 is TGTGCCAGCAGCGTAGGGCGGGGAGGACACACAGATACGCAGTATTTT.